A single sample gave rise to the 18 T cell receptor beta chains below, sequenced in a study of sequential checkpoint blockade in melanoma. Indicated treatment: randomized to nivolumab then ipilimumab (arm A) or the reverse (arm B). Here immunoSEQ multiplex PCR was the method, and the copy in TCRdb shows in-frame clones only, minus some. The table lists roughly 12,000 clones, roughly 65% of them singletons. The sequences come from CD8+ T cells sorted from blood (inferred from file names), collected from a patient given nivolumab and ipilimumab in sequence. Every receptor here comes from a human donor with melanoma.

The chain couples TRBV15 to TRBJ2-5; possible D gene TRBD1, 6 bases. Judging by the DNA end, TRBJ2-7 fits better; the J call may be wrong. Germline loops: CDR1 LNHNV, CDR2 YYDKDF (reference sequence). This CDR3 contains 15 residues. Written as DNA, the CDR3 is TGTGCCACCAGCAGCCGGGACAAATCTCTCTACGAGCAGTACTTC. As protein: CATSSRDKSLYEQYF.

This clone came up a few times. The chain couples TRBV19 to TRBJ1-6, with 9 bases aligning to TRBD1. This CDR3 is built from 16 residues. The trim removed 2 bases at V and 9 bases at J, leaving 8 bases unmatched. The germline CDR1 and CDR2 sequences are LNHDA and SQIVND (reference sequence). The CDR3 region has the DNA TGTGCCAGTAGTATATCCACACAGGGGGCAGGTTCACCCCTCCACTTT. It is translated as CASSISTQGAGSPLHF.

The chain combines TRBV7-9 with TRBJ1-1, with 7 bases that match TRBD1. Losses at the gene ends were 1 base for V and 7 bases for J; bases not matched to a gene: 0. CDR1 and CDR2 (germline): SEHNR, FQNEAQ (reference sequence). The length of the CDR3 is 12 residues. The CDR3 is CASSLGDSEAFF. For the CDR3, the DNA is TGTGCCAGCAGCTTAGGGGACAGTGAAGCTTTCTTT.

This clone has just a few counts. The chain is built from TRBV28 and TRBJ1-2; TRBD1 might be the D (6 bases). V lost 3 bases and J lost 5, with 19 bases in between. The CDR3 loop spans 16 amino acids. Germline values: CDR1 MDHEN, CDR2 SYDVKM. CDR3 residues: CASSLDRTGSAYGYTF. CDR3 sequence (DNA): TGTGCCAGCAGTTTGGATAGAACAGGGTCTGCATATGGCTACACCTTC.

J is TRBJ2-3 and V is TRBV6-6, with 8 positions matching TRBD1. This CDR3 has 16 amino acids. V was pared by 0 bases and J by 6 bases, with 8 bases of the junction left unmatched. In germline, CDR1 is MNHNY, CDR2 SVGAGI (reference sequence). The chain's CDR3 is CASSYSDRVVGDTQYF. The CDR3 DNA is TGTGCCAGCAGTTACTCGGACAGGGTGGTAGGGGATACGCAGTATTTT.

The V and J genes are TRBV7-9 and TRBJ2-7, with a tentative D call TRBD1 (5 bases). CDR1 and CDR2 from the germline V gene are SEHNR and FQNEAQ (reference sequence). The ends were cut back, 4 bases at V and 7 bases at J, with 14 bases in the middle. The CDR3 spans 13 residues. In nucleotides, the CDR3 is TGTGCCAGCAGCTCCGAGGACATCCCGGAGCAGTACTTC. This gives the protein CASSSEDIPEQYF.

This clone has a single count. J is TRBJ1-5 and V is TRBV5-1; 7 bases are a match to TRBD1. The germline V gene encodes CDR1 SGHRS and CDR2 YFSETQ. The CDR3 has 14 amino acids. Trimming removed 4 bases from V and 7 bases from J; junction bases left unmatched: 8. The CDR3 is CASSPDRAGQPQHF. CDR3 nucleotides: TGCGCCAGCAGCCCAGACAGGGCCGGCCAGCCCCAGCATTTT.

This chain joins TRBV25-1 and TRBJ2-6; tentatively, D is TRBD1 (6 bases). Germline CDR1 MGHDK, CDR2 SYGVNS. Trimming removed 6 bases from V and 4 bases from J, with 19 bases in between. The length of the CDR3 is 17 residues. The CDR3 bases are TGTGCCAGCAGGGGGGCCAGGGTGTTAGAAGGGGCCAACGTCCTGACTTTC. Amino acid sequence: CASRGARVLEGANVLTF.

The J gene is TRBJ1-2, the V gene TRBV11-3, with TRBD1 as a possible D gene (6 bases). Trimming stripped 4 bases from V and 0 bases from J, with 15 bases between. Germline V gives CDR1 SGHNT, CDR2 YENEEA. CDR3 length: 16 amino acids. CDR3 sequence reads: CASSSYDRQANYGYTF. The DNA for the CDR3 is TGTGCCAGCAGCTCTTACGACAGGCAAGCTAACTATGGCTACACCTTC. Full variable domain (rest looked up from reference TRBV11-3 and TRBJ1-2): EAGVVQSPRYKIIEKKQPVAFWCNPISGHNTLYWYLQNLGQGPELLIRYENEEAVDDSQLPKDRFSAERLKGVDSTLKIQPAELGDSAVYLCASSSYDRQANYGYTFGSGTRLTVV.

As DNA, the CDR3 is TGCAGCGTTGAAGCCAGGGACTCTGGGGCCAACGTCCTGACTTTC. This gives the protein CSVEARDSGANVLTF. The gene calls are TRBV29-1 and TRBJ2-6; possibly TRBD1 for D (5 bases). Trimming stripped 1 base from V and 0 bases from J, with 7 bases between. The V gene's germline CDR1 is SQVTM and CDR2 ANQGSEA. This CDR3 comprises 15 residues. The whole variable domain, remainder taken from reference TRBV29-1 and TRBJ2-6, is SAVISQKPSRDICQRGTSLTIQCQVDSQVTMMFWYRQQPGQSLTLIATANQGSEATYESGFVIDKFPISRPNLTFSTLTVSNMSPEDSSIYLCSVEARDSGANVLTFGAGSRLTVL.

The rearrangement uses TRBV7-9 and TRBJ2-5, with unresolved D. Germline CDR1 and CDR2: SEHNR and FQNEAQ (reference sequence). V was shortened by 1 base and J by 5 bases, with 20 bases between the two germline ends. CDR3 length: 17 amino acids. CDR3 protein: CASSLGAGFGARETQYF. For the CDR3, the DNA is TGTGCCAGCAGCTTAGGGGCAGGATTCGGTGCCAGGGAGACCCAGTACTTC.

V and J are TRBV30 and TRBJ2-1; the match to TRBD1 covers 10 bases. With 2 bases clipped from V and 7 bases from J, the junction kept 8 bases outside the gene matches. Germline CDR1 reads GTSNPN; CDR2 reads SVGIG (reference sequence). The CDR3 contains 15 residues. CDR3 loop: CAWSLDRGPLNEQFF. The CDR3, as DNA: TGTGCCTGGAGTCTCGACAGGGGGCCCCTTAATGAGCAGTTCTTC.

This chain connects TRBV7-9 to TRBJ2-5, with 7 bases matching TRBD2. The DNA end is more similar to TRBJ2-7, so the J call may be wrong. This CDR3 region has 13 residues. Germline values: CDR1 SEHNR, CDR2 FQNEAQ (reference sequence). The CDR3 is CASSFNGGYEQYF. The CDR3 DNA sequence: TGTGCCAGCAGCTTTAACGGGGGGTACGAGCAGTACTTC.

The V call is TRBV11-3, the J call TRBJ2-7; tentatively, D is TRBD1 (6 bases). V lost 1 base, J lost 6 bases, and 13 bases lay in between. Germline assignment: CDR1 SGHNT and CDR2 YENEEA. The CDR3 runs to 14 residues. CDR3 sequence (DNA): TGTGCCAGCAGCTTAGCTTTCAGGGGAGTCGAGCAGTACTTC. Protein product: CASSLAFRGVEQYF.

The chain uses TRBV30 and TRBJ2-3; 9 bases line up with TRBD2. J was trimmed by 5 bases and V by 0 bases; bases with no gene match: 6. There are 15 residues in the CDR3. From germline, CDR1 is GTSNPN and CDR2 SVGIG (reference sequence). Here the CDR3 DNA reads TGTGCCTGGAGTGTGGCGGGGGGGTGGGGAGATACGCAGTATTTT. It codes for CAWSVAGGWGDTQYF. The full variable domain, with the rest looked up from reference TRBV30 and TRBJ2-3, is SQTIHQWPATLVQPVGSPLSLECTVEGTSNPNLYWYRQAAGRGLQLLFYSVGIGQISSEVPQNLSASRPQDRQFILSSKKLLLSDSGFYLCAWSVAGGWGDTQYFGPGTRLTVL.

The rearrangement joins TRBV10-2 to TRBJ2-5, with 9 bases identical to TRBD1. Germline V gene data show CDR1 as WSHSY and CDR2 as SAAADI. The CDR3 length is 17 residues. V trimming: 3 bases; J trimming: 0 bases; junction bases outside the gene matches: 8. Written as DNA, the CDR3 is TGCGCCAGCAGTGACGGATACAGGGGGCGGAACCAAGAGACCCAGTACTTC. Its protein is CASSDGYRGRNQETQYF.

The rearrangement uses TRBV4-2 and TRBJ2-2; 13 bases map to TRBD2. The V and J ends lost 2 bases and 5 bases, in that order; junction bases with no gene match: 8. The CDR3 length is 18 residues. Germline loops: CDR1 LGHNA, CDR2 YNFKEQ. The CDR3 loop reads CASSQPTSGGAFTGELFF. The CDR3 region has the DNA TGTGCCAGCAGCCAACCTACTAGCGGGGGGGCTTTTACCGGGGAGCTGTTTTTT.

The chain recombines TRBV7-6 with TRBJ2-3; 12 bases fit TRBD2. The CDR3 runs 16 residues. Trimming removed 1 base from V and 4 bases from J; junction bases left unmatched: 3. From germline, CDR1 is SGHVS and CDR2 FNYEAQ. The CDR3 bases are TGTGCCAGCAGCTTAGAATCTAGCGGGAGGGCAGATACGCAGTATTTT. It translates to CASSLESSGRADTQYF.